This record covers a single T cell receptor (beta chain). Its antigen is not identified. Cultured CD4+ T-cell DNA underwent Oncomine TCR Beta short-read sequencing. TCRdb passed the PCR reads through MiXCR, listing each CDR3 protein once. The sample records some 15,000 distinct CDR3 sequences, 73% being singletons. V gave up 5 bases and J gave up 5 bases; unmatched junction bases: 10. This CDR3 has 15 amino acids. The germline CDR1 and CDR2 sequences are DFQATT and SNEGSKA (reference sequence). The treatment was: approximately 10-day PBMC culture with coronavirus spike peptide pools or control peptides (ViraFEST assay). This entry is derived from a study of vaccination and CD4 T cells after COVID-19.

Sequencing was done on a sample of CD4+ T cells from blood, cultured in vitro. The TCR comes from a human donor who had recovered from COVID-19. J is TRBJ2-2 and V is TRBV20-1, with TRBD2 matching 8 bases. CDR3 loop: CSAPESGRGTGELFF. The CDR3 nucleotides are TGCAGTGCTCCAGAGAGCGGGAGAGGGACCGGGGAGCTGTTTTTT.